The sequence of this T cell receptor (beta chain) was determined in a study of blood T cell repertoires in COVID-19. Overall study: COVID-19 samples, acute and convalescent, were from the United States, Italy and Spain. PBMCs, B-cell-depleted T cells, or T cells provided the cDNA or gDNA that made up the material.

Authors' methods: For nucleated cells, counts were estimated from reference gene primer amplification. Sequencing was performed with immunoSEQ multiplex PCR; in TCRdb, only in-frame clones are kept and a portion is missing. D and trimming come from the DNA, and the V and J calls and clone size come from that table. The data contain approximately 310,000 clones, about 87% of them singletons. Trimming cost V 1 base and J 2 bases, with 6 bases left between them. CDR3 length: 14 amino acids. CDR1 and CDR2 (germline): MDHEN, SYDVKM. The clonotype originates from a woman in her forties or fifties who had recovered from COVID-19. The material sequenced was peripheral blood. The rearrangement links TRBV28 to TRBJ2-1; D gene ambiguous. CDR3 amino acids: CASSLLAPYNEQFF. The CDR3 DNA is TGTGCCAGCAGTTTATTAGCCCCCTACAATGAGCAGTTCTTC. Filled out from reference TRBV28 and TRBJ2-1, the complete variable domain reads DVKVTQSSRYLVKRTGEKVFLECVQDMDHENMFWYRQDPGLGLRLIYFSYDVKMKEKGDIPEGYSVSREKKERFSLILESASTNQTSMYLCASSLLAPYNEQFFGPGTRLTVL.